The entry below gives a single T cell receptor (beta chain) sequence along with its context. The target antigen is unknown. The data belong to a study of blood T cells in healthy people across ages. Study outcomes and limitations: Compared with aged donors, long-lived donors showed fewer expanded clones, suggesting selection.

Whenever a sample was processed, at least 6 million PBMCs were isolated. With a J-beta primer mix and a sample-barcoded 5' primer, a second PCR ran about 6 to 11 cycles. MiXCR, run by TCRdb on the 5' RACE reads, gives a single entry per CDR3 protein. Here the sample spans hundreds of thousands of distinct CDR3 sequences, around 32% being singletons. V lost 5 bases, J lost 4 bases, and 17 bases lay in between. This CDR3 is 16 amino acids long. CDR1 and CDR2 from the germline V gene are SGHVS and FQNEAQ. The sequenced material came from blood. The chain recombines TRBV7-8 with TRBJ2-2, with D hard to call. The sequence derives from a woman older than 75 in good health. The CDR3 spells CASSPERVLGTGELFF. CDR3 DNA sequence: TGTGCCAGCAGCCCGGAAAGGGTGTTGGGCACCGGGGAGCTGTTTTTT.